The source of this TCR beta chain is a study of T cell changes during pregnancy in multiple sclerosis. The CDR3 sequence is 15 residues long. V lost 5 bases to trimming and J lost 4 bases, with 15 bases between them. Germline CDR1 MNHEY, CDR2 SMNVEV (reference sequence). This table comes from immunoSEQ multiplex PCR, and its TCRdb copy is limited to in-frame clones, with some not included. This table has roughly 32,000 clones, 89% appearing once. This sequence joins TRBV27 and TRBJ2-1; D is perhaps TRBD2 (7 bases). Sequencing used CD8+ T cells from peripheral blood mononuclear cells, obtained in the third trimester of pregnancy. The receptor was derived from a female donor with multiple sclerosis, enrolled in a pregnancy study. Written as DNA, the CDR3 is TGTGCCAGCAGTCCTCTGGCGGGGGCTTACAATGAGCAGTTCTTC. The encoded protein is CASSPLAGAYNEQFF.